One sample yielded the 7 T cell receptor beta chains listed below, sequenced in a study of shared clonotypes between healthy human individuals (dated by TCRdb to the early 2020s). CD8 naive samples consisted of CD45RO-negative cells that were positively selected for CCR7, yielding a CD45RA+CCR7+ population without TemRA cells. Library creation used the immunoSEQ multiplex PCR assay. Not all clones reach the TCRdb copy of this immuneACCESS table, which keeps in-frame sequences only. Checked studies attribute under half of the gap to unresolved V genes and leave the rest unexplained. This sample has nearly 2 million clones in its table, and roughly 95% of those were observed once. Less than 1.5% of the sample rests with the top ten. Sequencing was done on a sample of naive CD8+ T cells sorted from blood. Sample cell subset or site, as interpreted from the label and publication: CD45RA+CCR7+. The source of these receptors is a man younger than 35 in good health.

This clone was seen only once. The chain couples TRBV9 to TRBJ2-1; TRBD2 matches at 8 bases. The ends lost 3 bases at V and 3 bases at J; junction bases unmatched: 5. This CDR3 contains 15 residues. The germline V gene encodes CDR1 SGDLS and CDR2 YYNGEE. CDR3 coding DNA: TGTGCCAGCAGCGCTCCTAGCGGGCGCTACAATGAGCAGTTCTTC. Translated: CASSAPSGRYNEQFF. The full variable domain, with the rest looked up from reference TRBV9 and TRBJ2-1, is DSGVTQTPKHLITATGQRVTLRCSPRSGDLSVYWYQQSLDQGLQFLIQYYNGEERAKGNILERFSAQQFPDLHSELNLSSLELGDSALYFCASSAPSGRYNEQFFGPGTRLTVL.

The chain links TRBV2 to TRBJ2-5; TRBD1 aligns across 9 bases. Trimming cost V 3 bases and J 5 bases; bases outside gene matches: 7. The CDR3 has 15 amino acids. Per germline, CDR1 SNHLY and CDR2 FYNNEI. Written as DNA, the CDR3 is TGTGCCAGCAGTGACCCGGGACAGGGAAGCGAGACCCAGTACTTC. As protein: CASSDPGQGSETQYF.

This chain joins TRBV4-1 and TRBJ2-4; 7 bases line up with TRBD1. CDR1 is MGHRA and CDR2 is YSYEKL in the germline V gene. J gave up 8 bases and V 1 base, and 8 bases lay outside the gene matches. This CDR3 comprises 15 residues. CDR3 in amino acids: CASSQVEGARDIQYF. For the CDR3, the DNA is TGCGCCAGCAGCCAAGTAGAGGGGGCGCGGGACATTCAGTACTTC.

The DNA for the CDR3 is TGTGCCAGCAGCCCCCCGACTAGCGGGACTAATGAGCAGTTCTTC. It yields the protein CASSPPTSGTNEQFF. The chain has TRBV5-6 and TRBJ2-1; 11 bases align to TRBD2. The V gene's germline CDR1 is SGHDT and CDR2 YYEEEE. Trimming cost V 4 bases and J 7 bases; bases outside gene matches: 7. This CDR3 contains 15 residues.

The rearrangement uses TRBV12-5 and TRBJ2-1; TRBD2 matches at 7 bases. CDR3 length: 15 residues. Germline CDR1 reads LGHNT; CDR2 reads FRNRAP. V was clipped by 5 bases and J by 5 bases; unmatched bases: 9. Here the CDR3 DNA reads TGTGCTAGTGGTCCCGAGACTAGCCGAAACAATGAGCAGTTCTTC. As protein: CASGPETSRNNEQFF. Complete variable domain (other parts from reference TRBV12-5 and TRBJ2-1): DARVTQTPRHKVTEMGQEVTMRCQPILGHNTVFWYRQTMMQGLELLAYFRNRAPLDDSGMPKDRFSAEMPDATLATLKIQPSEPRDSAVYFCASGPETSRNNEQFFGPGTRLTVL.

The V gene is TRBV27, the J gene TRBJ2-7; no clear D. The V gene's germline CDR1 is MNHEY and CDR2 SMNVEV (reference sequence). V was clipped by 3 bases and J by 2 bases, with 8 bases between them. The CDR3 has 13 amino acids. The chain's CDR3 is CASSLDPAYEQYF. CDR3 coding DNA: TGTGCCAGCAGTTTGGACCCAGCCTACGAGCAGTACTTC.

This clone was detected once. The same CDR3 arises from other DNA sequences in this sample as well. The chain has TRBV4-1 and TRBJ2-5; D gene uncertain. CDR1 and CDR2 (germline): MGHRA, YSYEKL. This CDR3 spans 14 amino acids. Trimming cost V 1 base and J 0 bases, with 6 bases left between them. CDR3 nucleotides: TGCGCCAGCAGCCAAGTTGGGGACCAAGAGACCCAGTACTTC. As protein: CASSQVGDQETQYF.